This entry lists 10 T cell receptor beta chains sequenced from one sample in a study of shared clonotypes between healthy human individuals. Using immunoSEQ multiplex PCR, the repertoire was profiled, and TCRdb retains in-frame clones only, with some absent. Of approximately 460,000 clones listed, 75% to 80% were seen once; the top ten hold around 13%. Sequences were obtained from PBMCs. These receptors all come from a woman between 40 and 50 years old in good health. Some clones in this sample may be carry-over from other donors' samples.

The chain uses TRBV27 and TRBJ1-2; possible D gene TRBD1, 5 bases. The CDR3 runs to 14 residues. Trimming pared 0 bases from V and 8 bases from J, leaving 13 bases between. From germline, CDR1 is MNHEY and CDR2 SMNVEV (reference sequence). CDR3 sequence: CASSLSIDSTGYTF. The CDR3 DNA sequence: TGTGCCAGCAGTTTATCGATAGACAGTACCGGCTACACCTTC.

The chain employs TRBV15 and TRBJ1-1; D not certain. V was clipped by 0 bases and J by 5 bases, with 13 bases between them. The V gene's germline CDR1 is LNHNV and CDR2 YYDKDF (reference sequence). This CDR3 spans 15 amino acids. The CDR3 nucleotides read TGTGCCACCAGCAGAGAAGCCGACGTTAAGACTGAAGCTTTCTTT. It codes for CATSREADVKTEAFF. The complete variable domain, with remaining parts taken from reference TRBV15 and TRBJ1-1, reads DAMVIQNPRYQVTQFGKPVTLSCSQTLNHNVMYWYQQKSSQAPKLLFHYYDKDFNNEADTPDNFQSRRPNTSFCFLDIRSPGLGDTAMYLCATSREADVKTEAFFGQGTRLTVV.

The rearrangement links TRBV7-2 to TRBJ1-1, with D hard to call. Germline V lookup: CDR1 SGHTA, CDR2 FQGNSA. The CDR3 totals 12 residues. With 4 bases removed from V and 6 bases from J, the gap between germline ends came to 9 bases. The chain's CDR3 is CASSSTFSEAFF. The CDR3 DNA sequence: TGTGCCAGCAGCTCCACCTTTTCTGAAGCTTTCTTT. Full variable domain (remainder filled in from reference TRBV7-2 and TRBJ1-1): GAGVSQSPSNKVTEKGKDVELRCDPISGHTALYWYRQSLGQGLEFLIYFQGNSAPDKSGLPSDRFSAERTGGSVSTLTIQRTQQEDSAVYLCASSSTFSEAFFGQGTRLTVV.

Note on this clone: This likely traces to a read error, being one base from a far larger clone. The chain couples TRBV25-1 to TRBJ1-3; a possible D gene is TRBD1 (6 bases). Trimming stripped 1 base from V and 2 bases from J, with 9 bases between. The CDR3 consists of 15 residues. Germline CDR1 MGHDK, CDR2 SYGVNS. As DNA, the CDR3 is TGTGCCAGCAGTGAATCCAGGGGCCCTGGAAACACCATATATTTT. Protein: CASSESRGPGNTIYF. The full variable domain, with the rest looked up from reference TRBV25-1 and TRBJ1-3, is EADIYQTPRYLVIGTGKKITLECSQTMGHDKMYWYQQDPGMELHLIHYSYGVNSTEKGDLSSESTVSRIRTEHFPLTLESARPSHTSQYLCASSESRGPGNTIYFGEGSWLTVV.

This rearrangement joins TRBV25-1 to TRBJ2-3; 11 bases agree with TRBD2. V lost 4 bases, J lost 1 base, and 4 bases stayed unmatched. There are 16 residues in the CDR3. The germline CDR1 and CDR2 sequences are MGHDK and SYGVNS. The DNA of the CDR3 is TGTGCCAGCAGTGCCTTACTAGCGGGAGGCACAGATACGCAGTATTTT. This codes for CASSALLAGGTDTQYF.

V gene TRBV14 combines with J gene TRBJ1-2; D is unclear. Germline loops: CDR1 SGHDN, CDR2 FVKESK. This CDR3 spans 13 amino acids. Trimming removed 4 bases from V and 10 bases from J, with 16 bases in between. Written as DNA, the CDR3 is TGTGCCAGCAGCCCCTATGGCAGGAACGACTACACCTTC. Encoded protein: CASSPYGRNDYTF.

This chain joins TRBV7-2 and TRBJ1-3; D is unresolved. CDR3 length: 17 residues. V lost 1 base to trimming and J lost 3 bases, with 16 bases between them. Germline lookup yields CDR1 SGHTA and CDR2 FQGNSA. The CDR3 spells CASSLGGGKSRGNTIYF. CDR3 nucleotide sequence: TGTGCCAGCAGCTTAGGTGGAGGGAAAAGTCGTGGAAACACCATATATTTT.

On this clone itself: This may arise from a read error, as a much more abundant clone is one base away. This chain connects TRBV6-6 to TRBJ2-2; 9 bases agree with TRBD2. Germline assignment: CDR1 MNHNY and CDR2 SVGAGI (reference sequence). This CDR3 comprises 16 residues. The CDR3 here is CASSKIAGANTGELLF. The CDR3 nucleotides read TGTGCCAGCAGTAAGATAGCGGGAGCGAACACCGGGGAGCTGCTTTTT.

The CDR3: CAWSEGSYGYTF. The DNA for the CDR3 is TGTGCCTGGAGTGAAGGAAGCTATGGCTACACCTTC. This rearrangement joins TRBV30 to TRBJ1-2; no reliable D call. V was trimmed by 1 base and J by 4 bases, leaving 7 bases between them. The germline gives CDR1 GTSNPN, CDR2 SVGIG (reference sequence). The CDR3 runs to 12 residues.

About this clone: This sample also contains other DNA sequences that code for the same CDR3. The chain uses TRBV18 and TRBJ1-5, with unresolved D. The germline gives CDR1 KGHSH, CDR2 LQKENI. The CDR3 totals 15 residues. V was cut by 0 bases and J by 2 bases, with 8 bases left in between. CDR3 region: CASSPPSGGNQPQHF. The CDR3 DNA follows: TGTGCCAGCTCACCACCGTCCGGGGGCAATCAGCCCCAGCATTTT.